This T cell receptor (beta chain) was profiled in a study of identical twins. CDR3 length: 15 residues. Germline trimming cut 6 bases from V and 3 bases from J; bases unmatched to any gene: 9. Germline V CDR1 and CDR2: DFQATT, SNEGSKA (reference sequence). Among all donors, each was a healthy Caucasian. MiXCR was run by TCRdb on the 5' RACE reads, yielding one entry per CDR3 protein. The sample yields 200,000 to 250,000 distinct CDR3 sequences, roughly 13% seen once. This clonotype has more than one count but fewer than ten. Its antigen is unknown. General observations from the study: Zero-insertion analyses were open to partial confounding by invariant MAIT and iNKT cells.

The sample also formed part of further work on yellow fever vaccine responses in identical twins.

The sample was memory (CD45RO+) T cells sorted from blood. The sequence was obtained from a woman aged 18-29 years in good health. The chain has TRBV20-1 and TRBJ2-7; TRBD2 matches at 12 bases. The DNA for the CDR3 is TGCAGTGCCGCCCTAACTAGCGGGGGGTTCTACGAGCAGTACTTC. This sequence encodes CSAALTSGGFYEQYF.